Sequencing of this T cell receptor (beta chain) was carried out in a study of shared clonotypes between healthy human individuals. Terminally differentiated effector memory CD45RA+ cells were excluded by CCR7 positive selection of CD45RO-negative cells. Per germline, CDR1 SGHVS and CDR2 FQNEAQ. The CDR3 runs to 13 residues. The V and J ends lost 10 bases and 1 base respectively, with 14 bases between them. Assay used: immunoSEQ multiplex PCR; TCRdb lists only in-frame clones, some missing. The sample shows some 2.1 million clones, just under 95% of them seen only once. Sequencing was done on a sample of naive CD8+ T cells sorted from blood. The V and J genes are TRBV7-8 and TRBJ2-7; the D is unclear. This TCR derives from a man aged 18 to 30 in good health. The CDR3 DNA follows: TGTGCCACCACCTTTGGAGTTTCCTACGAGCAGTACTTC. It codes for CATTFGVSYEQYF.